Shown below are 15 T cell receptor beta chains from a single sample sequenced in a study of blood T cell repertoires in COVID-19. Assay: immunoSEQ multiplex PCR; the TCRdb copy retains only in-frame clones and omits some. The sample includes about 150,000 clones, 80% to 90% of them seen just once. Specimen: peripheral blood. The receptors derive from a woman aged 40-49 years with acute or convalescent COVID-19.

The chain employs TRBV13 and TRBJ2-7; 11 positions match TRBD2. V gave up 0 bases and J gave up 7 bases; unmatched junction bases: 8. The CDR3 sequence is 16 residues long. Germline V gene data show CDR1 as PRHDT and CDR2 as FYEKMQ (reference sequence). The CDR3 coding sequence is TGTGCCAGCAGCTTAGGCCTGATAGCGGGGGGGCGGGAGCAGTACTTC. Protein sequence: CASSLGLIAGGREQYF. The variable domain in full, with the rest retrieved from reference TRBV13 and TRBJ2-7, is AAGVIQSPRHLIKEKRETATLKCYPIPRHDTVYWYQQGPGQDPQFLISFYEKMQSDKGSIPDRFSAQQFSDYHSELNMSSLELGDSALYFCASSLGLIAGGREQYFGPGTRLTVT.

The chain uses TRBV6-4 and TRBJ2-1; 10 nucleotides line up with TRBD1. Trimming took 2 bases from V and 7 from J; bases not matched to a gene: 8. Germline V gene lookup returns CDR1 MRHNA and CDR2 SNTAGT. The CDR3 has 16 residues. The CDR3, as DNA: TGTGCCAGCAGTGACCCTATAGGGACAGGGGTTAATGAGCAGTTCTTC. Translated: CASSDPIGTGVNEQFF.

This rearrangement joins TRBV19 to TRBJ2-2; TRBD2 might be the D (6 bases). Germline V gene data show CDR1 as LNHDA and CDR2 as SQIVND (reference sequence). V shed 5 bases and J shed 4 bases, with 11 bases lying between them. The CDR3 spans 14 residues. This chain's CDR3 is CASSPGGGTGELFF. CDR3 nucleotide sequence: TGTGCCAGTAGTCCCGGGGGAGGCACCGGGGAGCTGTTTTTT.

This chain links TRBV12-5 with TRBJ1-1; the match to TRBD1 covers 8 bases. Germline V gives CDR1 LGHNT, CDR2 FRNRAP. There are 17 residues in the CDR3. The trim removed 5 bases at V and 1 base at J, leaving 12 bases unmatched. CDR3 sequence reads: CASGPRSMTGANTEAFF. The CDR3 coding sequence is TGTGCTAGTGGTCCCCGATCGATGACAGGGGCGAACACTGAAGCTTTCTTT.

This clone was detected only a few times. V usage is TRBV5-3 and J usage is TRBJ2-5; maybe TRBD2 (5 bases). TRBV5-3 qualifies as an ORF whose function is uncertain. V lost 8 bases, J lost 9 bases, and 11 bases lay in between. This CDR3 has 10 amino acids. CDR3: CARGCSAQYF. As DNA, the CDR3 is TGTGCCAGGGGGTGTAGCGCCCAGTACTTC.

The chain joins TRBV2 to TRBJ2-1; possibly TRBD1 for D (6 bases). V was cut by 4 bases and J by 9 bases, with 10 bases left in between. Germline CDR1 and CDR2: SNHLY and FYNNEI. The CDR3 runs 12 residues. In DNA, the CDR3 is TGTGCCAGCAGTGGCAGGGGTCGTGAGCAGTTCTTC. Protein product: CASSGRGREQFF.

The J gene is TRBJ1-6, the V gene TRBV4-2; D call uncertain. Trimming took off 1 base at V and 10 bases at J, with 8 bases between the two ends. Germline-derived CDR1 and CDR2 are LGHNA and YNFKEQ. This CDR3 has 13 residues. CDR3 bases: TGTGCCAGCAGCCAAGTACGAGGGTCACCCCTCCACTTT. Protein sequence: CASSQVRGSPLHF.

CDR3 nucleotide sequence: TGTGCCAGCAGCGGAGACCGACAGGGGAAAAGCACAGATACGCAGTATTTT. Translated: CASSGDRQGKSTDTQYF. This sequence joins TRBV5-4 and TRBJ2-3; 8 bases map to TRBD1. V lost 4 bases, J lost 0 bases, and 10 bases stayed unmatched. Germline V gives CDR1 SGHNT, CDR2 YYREEE (reference sequence). The CDR3 is made up of 17 amino acids.

V is TRBV6-5 and J is TRBJ2-7; D may be TRBD1 (6 bases). This CDR3 is built from 16 residues. CDR1 MNHEY and CDR2 SVGAGI come from the germline V gene. Trimming removed 3 bases at V and 2 bases at J, with 17 bases between. The CDR3 loop is CASSYSISGVAYEQYF. DNA of the CDR3: TGTGCCAGCAGTTATTCGATCTCAGGGGTTGCCTACGAGCAGTACTTC.

The rearrangement links TRBV24-1 to TRBJ2-1; 9 nucleotides line up with TRBD2. The germline CDR1 and CDR2 sequences are KGHDR and SFDVKD. Trimming cost V 3 bases and J 6 bases; bases outside gene matches: 11. This CDR3 is 17 amino acids long. DNA of the CDR3: TGTGCCACCAGTGATATTAGCGGGAGTGGCCCGGGCAATGAGCAGTTCTTC. It specifies CATSDISGSGPGNEQFF.

This clone was counted once. This rearrangement joins TRBV30 to TRBJ2-1, with no clear D. Trimming cost V 0 bases and J 6 bases, with 9 bases left between them. The CDR3 extends over 13 amino acids. Germline V lookup: CDR1 GTSNPN, CDR2 SVGIG (reference sequence). The CDR3 region has the DNA TGTGCCTGGAGTGTCCAACTGCTCAATGAGCAGTTCTTC. This gives the protein CAWSVQLLNEQFF. The whole variable domain, filled in from reference TRBV30 and TRBJ2-1, reads SQTIHQWPATLVQPVGSPLSLECTVEGTSNPNLYWYRQAAGRGLQLLFYSVGIGQISSEVPQNLSASRPQDRQFILSSKKLLLSDSGFYLCAWSVQLLNEQFFGPGTRLTVL.

V is TRBV3-1 (or the pseudogene TRBV3-2) and J is TRBJ2-1; D is perhaps TRBD1 (5 bases). V was pared by 4 bases and J by 10 bases, with 11 bases between. The CDR3 totals 12 residues. Germline V gene data show CDR1 as LGHDT and CDR2 as YNNKEL (reference sequence). In DNA, the CDR3 is TGTGCCAGCAGCCCCGGCTGGGGCGAGCAGTTCTTC. Translation gives CASSPGWGEQFF.

This clone has more than one count but fewer than ten. The chain recombines TRBV14 with TRBJ2-7; D is ambiguous. Looked up from germline, CDR1 is SGHDN and CDR2 is FVKESK. Trimming removed 4 bases at V and 2 bases at J, with 9 bases between. The CDR3 consists of 13 residues. The DNA for the CDR3 is TGTGCCAGCAGCCTATCGACTCCCTACGAGCAGTACTTC. Translated: CASSLSTPYEQYF.

The chain links TRBV5-4 to TRBJ2-3; D may be TRBD2 (7 bases). This CDR3 contains 16 residues. V was trimmed by 1 base and J by 4 bases, leaving 16 bases between them. Germline V CDR1 and CDR2: SGHNT, YYREEE (reference sequence). The CDR3 DNA sequence: TGTGCCAGCAGCTTGTATCAGGGGAGGGGAGCAGATACGCAGTATTTT. It is translated as CASSLYQGRGADTQYF.

This clone was detected a few times. The chain carries TRBV5-1 and TRBJ2-2; D is unclear. The CDR3 covers 15 residues. Trimming pared 0 bases from V and 1 base from J, leaving 7 bases between. Germline values: CDR1 SGHRS, CDR2 YFSETQ. Written as DNA, the CDR3 is TGCGCCAGCAGCTTGGTTACGAGGAACACCGGGGAGCTGTTTTTT. As protein: CASSLVTRNTGELFF.